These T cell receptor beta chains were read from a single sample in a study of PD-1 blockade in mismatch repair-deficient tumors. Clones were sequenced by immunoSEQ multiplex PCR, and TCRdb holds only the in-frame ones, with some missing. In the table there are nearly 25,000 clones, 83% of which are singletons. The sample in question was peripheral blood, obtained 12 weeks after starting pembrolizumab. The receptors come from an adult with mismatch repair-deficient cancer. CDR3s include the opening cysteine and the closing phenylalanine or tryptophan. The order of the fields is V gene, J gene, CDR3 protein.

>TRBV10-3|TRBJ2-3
CAISAAPWGQDTQYF
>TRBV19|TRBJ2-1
CASIDRDSYGEQFF
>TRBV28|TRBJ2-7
CASRTGQPYEQYF
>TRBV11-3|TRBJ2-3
CASSSAPSTDTQYF
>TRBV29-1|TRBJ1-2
CSVSSNYGYTF
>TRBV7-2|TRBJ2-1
CASSLGLAPYNEQFF
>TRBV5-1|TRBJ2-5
CASSVGTSTETQYF
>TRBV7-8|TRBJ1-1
CASSLVRTANTEAFF
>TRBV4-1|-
CASSQGLNYEQYF
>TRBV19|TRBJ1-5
CASSVRTGHSNQPQHF
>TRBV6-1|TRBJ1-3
CASRGTPGNTIYF
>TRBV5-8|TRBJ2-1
CASSLGGSSYNEQFF
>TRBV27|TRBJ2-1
CASSSGTSGSYNEQFF
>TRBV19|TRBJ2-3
CASSIMRVTSTDTQYF